This T cell receptor (beta chain) was captured in a study of a mutant IDH1 vaccine in newly diagnosed glioma. TCRdb's copy holds only in-frame clones and misses some; the assay was immunoSEQ multiplex PCR. The data show fewer than 150,000 clones, roughly nine tenths seen once. Looked up from germline, CDR1 is ENHRY and CDR2 is SYGVKD. The CDR3 is made up of 17 amino acids. V was clipped by 2 bases and J by 3 bases, with 19 bases between them. Described time point: week 11, during vaccination. A single vaccine dose contained 300 ug of mutant IDH1 20-mer peptide, and topical imiquimod was used with it. Every donor had a new WHO grade 3 or 4 astrocytoma that was IDH1-mutant, with loss of nuclear ATRX. About this clone itself: No antigen is known for it.

The chain combines TRBV10-3 with TRBJ1-2; no clear D gene. The receptor's source is a woman aged 50 to 65 with glioma. The specimen was PBMCs, collected from a glioma patient whose treatment included an IDH1 peptide vaccine. The CDR3, as DNA: TGTGCCATCAGTGAGCCAATTGCGGCCGGGAGGGACTATGGCTACACCTTC. Protein sequence: CAISEPIAAGRDYGYTF.